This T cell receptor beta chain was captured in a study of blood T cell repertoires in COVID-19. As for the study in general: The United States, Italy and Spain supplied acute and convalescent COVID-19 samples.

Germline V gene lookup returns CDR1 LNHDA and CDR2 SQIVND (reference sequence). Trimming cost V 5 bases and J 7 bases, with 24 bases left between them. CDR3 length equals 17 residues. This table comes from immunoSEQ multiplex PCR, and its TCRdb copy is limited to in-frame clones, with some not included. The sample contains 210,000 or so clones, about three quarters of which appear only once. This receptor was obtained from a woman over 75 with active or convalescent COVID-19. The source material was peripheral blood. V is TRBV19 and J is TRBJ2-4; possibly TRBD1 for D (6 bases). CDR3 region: CASSSHAPQDSGNIQYF. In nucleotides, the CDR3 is TGTGCCAGTAGTTCACACGCCCCGCAGGACAGCGGTAACATTCAGTACTTC.